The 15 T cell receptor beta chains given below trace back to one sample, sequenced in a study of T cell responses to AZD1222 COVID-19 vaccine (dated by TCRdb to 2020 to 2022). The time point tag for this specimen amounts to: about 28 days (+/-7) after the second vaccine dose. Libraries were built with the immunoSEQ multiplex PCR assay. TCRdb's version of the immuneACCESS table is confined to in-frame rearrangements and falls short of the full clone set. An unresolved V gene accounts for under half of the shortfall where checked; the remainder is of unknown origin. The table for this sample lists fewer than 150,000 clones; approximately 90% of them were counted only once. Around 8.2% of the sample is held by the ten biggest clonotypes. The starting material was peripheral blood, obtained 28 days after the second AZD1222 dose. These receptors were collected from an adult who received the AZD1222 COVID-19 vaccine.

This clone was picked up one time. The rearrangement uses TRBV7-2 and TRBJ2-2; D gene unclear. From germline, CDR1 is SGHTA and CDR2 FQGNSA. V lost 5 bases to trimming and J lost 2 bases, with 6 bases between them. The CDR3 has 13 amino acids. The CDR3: CASSNTNTGELFF. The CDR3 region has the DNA TGTGCCAGCAGCAACACTAACACCGGGGAGCTGTTTTTT.

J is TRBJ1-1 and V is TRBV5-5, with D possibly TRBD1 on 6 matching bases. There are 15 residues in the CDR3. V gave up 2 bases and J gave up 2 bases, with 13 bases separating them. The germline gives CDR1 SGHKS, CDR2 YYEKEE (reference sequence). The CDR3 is CASSLDWTVNTEAFF. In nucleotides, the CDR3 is TGTGCCAGCAGCTTAGATTGGACAGTTAACACTGAAGCTTTCTTT.

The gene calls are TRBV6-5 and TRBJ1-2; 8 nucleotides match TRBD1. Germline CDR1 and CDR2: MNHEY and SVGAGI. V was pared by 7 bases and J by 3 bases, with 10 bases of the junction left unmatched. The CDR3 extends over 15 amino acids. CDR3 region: CASTSKQGGHYGYTF. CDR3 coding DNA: TGTGCCAGCACCTCAAAACAGGGGGGACACTATGGCTACACCTTC.

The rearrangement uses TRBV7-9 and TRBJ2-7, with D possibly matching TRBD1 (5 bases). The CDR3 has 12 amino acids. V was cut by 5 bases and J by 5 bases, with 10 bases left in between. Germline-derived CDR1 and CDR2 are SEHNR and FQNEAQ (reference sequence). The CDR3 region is CASSQGRDEQYF. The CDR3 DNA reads TGTGCCAGCAGCCAAGGCAGGGACGAGCAGTACTTC.

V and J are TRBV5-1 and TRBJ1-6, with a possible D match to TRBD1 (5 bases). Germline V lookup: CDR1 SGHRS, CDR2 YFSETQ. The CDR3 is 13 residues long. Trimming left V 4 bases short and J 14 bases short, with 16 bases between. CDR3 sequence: CASSPGDLVSLHF. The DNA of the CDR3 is TGCGCCAGCAGCCCCGGGGACCTGGTGTCCCTCCACTTT.

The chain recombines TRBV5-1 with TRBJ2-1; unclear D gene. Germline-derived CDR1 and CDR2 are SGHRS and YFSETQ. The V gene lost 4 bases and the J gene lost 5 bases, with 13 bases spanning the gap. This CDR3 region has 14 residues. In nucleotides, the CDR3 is TGCGCCAGCAGCCCACAAATGACCCACAATGAGCAGTTCTTC. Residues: CASSPQMTHNEQFF.

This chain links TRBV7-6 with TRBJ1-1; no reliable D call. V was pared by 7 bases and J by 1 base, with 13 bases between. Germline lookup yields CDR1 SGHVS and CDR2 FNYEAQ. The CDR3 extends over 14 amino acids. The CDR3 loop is CASTPVRGNTEAFF. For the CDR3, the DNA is TGTGCCAGCACCCCGGTTCGGGGGAACACTGAAGCTTTCTTT.

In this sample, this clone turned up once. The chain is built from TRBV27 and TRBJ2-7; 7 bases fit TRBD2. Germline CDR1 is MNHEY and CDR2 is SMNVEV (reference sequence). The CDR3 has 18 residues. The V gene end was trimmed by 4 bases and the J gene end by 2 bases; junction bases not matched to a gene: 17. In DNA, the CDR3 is TGTGCCAGCAGTTCCCGGCTAGCGGAGACCAAGACCCCCTACGAGCAGTACTTC. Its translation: CASSSRLAETKTPYEQYF.

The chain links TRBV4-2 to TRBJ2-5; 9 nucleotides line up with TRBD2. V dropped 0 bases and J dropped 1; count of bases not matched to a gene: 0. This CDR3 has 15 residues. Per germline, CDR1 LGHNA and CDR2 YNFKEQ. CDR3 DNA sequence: TGTGCCAGCAGCCAAGAGCGGGGGGGCCAAGAGACCCAGTACTTC. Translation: CASSQERGGQETQYF.

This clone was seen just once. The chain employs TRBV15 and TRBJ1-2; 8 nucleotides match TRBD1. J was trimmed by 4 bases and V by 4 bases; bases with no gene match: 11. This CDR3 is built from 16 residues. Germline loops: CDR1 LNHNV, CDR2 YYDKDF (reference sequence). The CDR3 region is CATSKEGQGTIYGYTF. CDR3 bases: TGTGCCACCAGCAAAGAAGGACAGGGAACTATCTATGGCTACACCTTC.

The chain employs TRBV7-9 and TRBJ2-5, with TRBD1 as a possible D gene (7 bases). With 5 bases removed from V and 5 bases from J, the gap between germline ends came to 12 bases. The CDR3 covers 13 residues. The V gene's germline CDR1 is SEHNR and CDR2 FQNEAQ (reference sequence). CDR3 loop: CASSPPGGETQYF. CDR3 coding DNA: TGTGCCAGCAGCCCCCCAGGGGGGGAGACCCAGTACTTC.

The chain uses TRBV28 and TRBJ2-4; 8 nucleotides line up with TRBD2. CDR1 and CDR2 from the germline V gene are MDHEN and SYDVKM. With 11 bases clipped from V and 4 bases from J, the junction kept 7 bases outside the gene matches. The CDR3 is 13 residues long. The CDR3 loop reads CAGSTSGKNIQYF. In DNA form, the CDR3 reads TGTGCCGGAAGTACTAGCGGAAAAAACATTCAGTACTTC.

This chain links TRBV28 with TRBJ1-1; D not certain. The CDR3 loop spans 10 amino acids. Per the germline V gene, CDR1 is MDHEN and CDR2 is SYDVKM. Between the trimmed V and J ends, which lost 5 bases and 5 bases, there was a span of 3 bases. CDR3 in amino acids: CASSRTEAFF. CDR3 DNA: TGTGCCAGCAGTCGTACTGAAGCTTTCTTT. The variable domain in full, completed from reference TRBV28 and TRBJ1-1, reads DVKVTQSSRYLVKRTGEKVFLECVQDMDHENMFWYRQDPGLGLRLIYFSYDVKMKEKGDIPEGYSVSREKKERFSLILESASTNQTSMYLCASSRTEAFFGQGTRLTVV.

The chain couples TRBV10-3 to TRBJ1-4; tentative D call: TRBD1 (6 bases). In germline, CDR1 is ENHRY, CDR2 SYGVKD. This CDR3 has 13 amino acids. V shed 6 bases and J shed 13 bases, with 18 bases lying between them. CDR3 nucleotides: TGTGCCATCAGATCCGGGACACCAGATGGACTGTTTTTT. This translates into CAIRSGTPDGLFF.

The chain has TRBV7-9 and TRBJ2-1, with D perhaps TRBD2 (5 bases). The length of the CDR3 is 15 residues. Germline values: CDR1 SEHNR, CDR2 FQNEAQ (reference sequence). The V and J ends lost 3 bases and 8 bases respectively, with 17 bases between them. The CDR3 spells CASSFEGVGFDEQFF. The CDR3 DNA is TGTGCCAGCAGCTTCGAGGGAGTGGGGTTTGATGAGCAGTTCTTC.